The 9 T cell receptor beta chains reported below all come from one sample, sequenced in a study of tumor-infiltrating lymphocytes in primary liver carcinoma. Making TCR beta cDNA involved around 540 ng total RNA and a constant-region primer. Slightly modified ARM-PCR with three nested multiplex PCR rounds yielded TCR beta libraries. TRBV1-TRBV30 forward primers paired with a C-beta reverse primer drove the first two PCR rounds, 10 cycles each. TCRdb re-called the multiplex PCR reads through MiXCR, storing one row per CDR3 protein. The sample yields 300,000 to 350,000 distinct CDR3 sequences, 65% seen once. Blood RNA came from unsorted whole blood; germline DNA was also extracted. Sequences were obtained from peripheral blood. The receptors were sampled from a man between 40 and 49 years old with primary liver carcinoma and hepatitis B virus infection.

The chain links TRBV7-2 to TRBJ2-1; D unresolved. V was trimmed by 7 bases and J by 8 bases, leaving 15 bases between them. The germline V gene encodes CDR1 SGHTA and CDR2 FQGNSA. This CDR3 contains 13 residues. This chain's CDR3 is CASNFYLADEQFF. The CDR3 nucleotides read TGTGCCAGCAACTTCTATCTCGCGGATGAGCAGTTCTTC.

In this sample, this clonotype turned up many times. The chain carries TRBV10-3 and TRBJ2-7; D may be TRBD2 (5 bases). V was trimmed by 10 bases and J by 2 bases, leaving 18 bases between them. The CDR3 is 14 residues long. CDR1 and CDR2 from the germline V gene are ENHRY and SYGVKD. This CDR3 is CATSDTLTTYEQYF. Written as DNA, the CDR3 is TGTGCCACCTCTGACACCTTGACTACCTACGAGCAGTACTTC.

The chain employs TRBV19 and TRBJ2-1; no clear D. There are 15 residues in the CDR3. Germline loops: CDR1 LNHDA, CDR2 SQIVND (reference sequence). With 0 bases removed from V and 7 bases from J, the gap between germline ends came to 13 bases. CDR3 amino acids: CASSIDLLVRNEQFF. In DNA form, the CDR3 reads TGTGCCAGTAGTATAGATTTATTAGTTCGTAATGAGCAGTTCTTC.

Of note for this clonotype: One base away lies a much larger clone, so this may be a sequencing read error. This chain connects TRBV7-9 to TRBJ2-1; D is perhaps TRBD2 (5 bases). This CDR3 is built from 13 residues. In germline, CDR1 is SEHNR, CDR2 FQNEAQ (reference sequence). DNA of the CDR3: TGTGCCAGCAGCTTGGGTCGGGATGGTGAGCTGTTCTTC. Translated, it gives CASSLGRDGELFF.

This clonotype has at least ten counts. CDR3 bases: TGTGCCAGCAGCCGCTGGGGAACGGAGGCGAAAAACATTCAGTACTTC. Translating it yields CASSRWGTEAKNIQYF. This chain links TRBV4-2 with TRBJ2-4, with D possibly being TRBD2 (5 bases). Looked up from germline, CDR1 is LGHNA and CDR2 is YNFKEQ. This CDR3 has 16 residues. The germline V and J ends were trimmed by 4 bases and 4 bases, with 17 bases remaining between them.

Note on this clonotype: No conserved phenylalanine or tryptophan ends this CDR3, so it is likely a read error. CDR3 bases: TGTGCCAGCACCCCCGGGACTAGCGGGAGATTCGAGCAGTACTAC. Translated, it gives CASTPGTSGRFEQYY. The chain combines TRBV6-2 or TRBV6-3 with TRBJ2-7; 14 bases map to TRBD2. The CDR3 totals 15 residues. Germline V gene data show CDR1 as MNHEY and CDR2 as SVGEGT. Trimming removed 7 bases from V and 6 bases from J; junction bases left unmatched: 8.

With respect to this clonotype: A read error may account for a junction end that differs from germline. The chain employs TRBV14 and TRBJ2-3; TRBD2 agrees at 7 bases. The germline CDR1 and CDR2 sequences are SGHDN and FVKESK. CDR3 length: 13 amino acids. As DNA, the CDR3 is TGTGCCAGCAGCCAAGATCGGGGGGATATGCAGTATTTT. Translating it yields CASSQDRGDMQYF.

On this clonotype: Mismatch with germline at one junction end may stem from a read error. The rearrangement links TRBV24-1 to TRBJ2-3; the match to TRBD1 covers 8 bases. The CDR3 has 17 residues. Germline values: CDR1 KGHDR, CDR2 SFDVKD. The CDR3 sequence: CAISDPDAGGQRDTQYF. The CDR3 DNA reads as TGTGCCATCAGTGATCCGGACGCAGGGGGCCAGAGAGATACGCAGTATTTT.

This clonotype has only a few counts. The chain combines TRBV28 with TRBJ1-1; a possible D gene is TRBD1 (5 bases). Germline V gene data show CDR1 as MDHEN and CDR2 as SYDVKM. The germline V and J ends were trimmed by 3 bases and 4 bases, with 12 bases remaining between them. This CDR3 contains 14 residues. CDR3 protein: CASSLVRAFTEAFF. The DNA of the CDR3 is TGTGCCAGCAGTTTGGTCAGGGCGTTCACTGAAGCTTTCTTT.